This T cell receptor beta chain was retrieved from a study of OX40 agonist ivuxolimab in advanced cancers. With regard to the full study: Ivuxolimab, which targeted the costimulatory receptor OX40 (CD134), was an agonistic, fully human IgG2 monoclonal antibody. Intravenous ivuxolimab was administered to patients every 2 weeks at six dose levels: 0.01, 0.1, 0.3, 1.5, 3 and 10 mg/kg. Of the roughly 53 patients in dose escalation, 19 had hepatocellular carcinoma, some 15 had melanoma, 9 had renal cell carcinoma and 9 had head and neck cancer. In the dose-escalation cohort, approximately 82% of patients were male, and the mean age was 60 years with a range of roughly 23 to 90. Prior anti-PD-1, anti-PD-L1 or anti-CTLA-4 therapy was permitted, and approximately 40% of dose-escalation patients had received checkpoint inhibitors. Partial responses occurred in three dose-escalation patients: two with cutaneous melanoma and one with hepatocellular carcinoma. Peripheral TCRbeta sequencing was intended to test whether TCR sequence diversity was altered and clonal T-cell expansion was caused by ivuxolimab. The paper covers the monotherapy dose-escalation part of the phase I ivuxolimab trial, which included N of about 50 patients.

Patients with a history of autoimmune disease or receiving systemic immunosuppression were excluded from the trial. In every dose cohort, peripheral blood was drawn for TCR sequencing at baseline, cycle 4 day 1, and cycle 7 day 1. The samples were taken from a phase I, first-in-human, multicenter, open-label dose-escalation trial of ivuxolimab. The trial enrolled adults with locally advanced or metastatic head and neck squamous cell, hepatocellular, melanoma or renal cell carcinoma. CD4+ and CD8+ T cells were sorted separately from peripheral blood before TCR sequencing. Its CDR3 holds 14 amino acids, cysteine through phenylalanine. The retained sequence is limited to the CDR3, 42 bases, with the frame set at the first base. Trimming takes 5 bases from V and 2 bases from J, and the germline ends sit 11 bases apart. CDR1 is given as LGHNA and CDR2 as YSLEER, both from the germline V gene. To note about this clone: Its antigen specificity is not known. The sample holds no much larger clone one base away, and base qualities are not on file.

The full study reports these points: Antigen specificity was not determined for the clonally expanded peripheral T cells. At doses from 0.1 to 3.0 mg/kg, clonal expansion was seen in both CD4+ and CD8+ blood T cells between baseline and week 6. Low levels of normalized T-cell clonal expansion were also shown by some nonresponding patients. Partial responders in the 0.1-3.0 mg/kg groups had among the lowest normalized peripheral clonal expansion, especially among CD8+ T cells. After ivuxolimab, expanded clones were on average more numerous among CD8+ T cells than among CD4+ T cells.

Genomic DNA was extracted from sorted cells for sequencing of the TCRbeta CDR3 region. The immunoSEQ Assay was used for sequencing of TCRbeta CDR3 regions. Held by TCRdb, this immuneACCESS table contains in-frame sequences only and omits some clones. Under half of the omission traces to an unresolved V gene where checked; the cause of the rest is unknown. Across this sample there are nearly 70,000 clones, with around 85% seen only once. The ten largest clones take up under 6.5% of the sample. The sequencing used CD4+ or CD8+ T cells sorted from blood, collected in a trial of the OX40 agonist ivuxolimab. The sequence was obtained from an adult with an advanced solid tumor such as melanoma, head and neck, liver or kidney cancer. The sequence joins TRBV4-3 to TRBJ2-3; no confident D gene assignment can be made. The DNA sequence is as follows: TGCGCCAGCAGCTACGGCGCACCCACAGATACGCAGTATTTT. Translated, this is CASSYGAPTDTQYF.